This T cell receptor beta chain originates from a study of shared clonotypes between healthy human individuals. Comments on this clone: Antigen specificity is unknown.

Per germline, CDR1 GTSNPN and CDR2 SVGIG (reference sequence). The CDR3 has 15 amino acids. The V end was cut by 0 bases, the J end by 3 bases, with 15 bases between. Assay: immunoSEQ multiplex PCR; the TCRdb copy retains only in-frame clones and omits some. The sample yields about 690,000 clones, less than 95% seen once. Whole-study results and caveats: Generally, naive subsets came out with larger estimated richness than memory subsets. The rarefaction results pointed to incomplete sorted-subset sequencing despite large depth.

The sequence came from a man between 18 and 35 years old in good health. Some clones in this sample may be carry-over from other donors' samples. The chain is built from TRBV30 and TRBJ2-7; D gene uncertain. Sequencing input: memory CD8+ T cells from PBMCs. As for subset: CD45RO+ cells pooled with CCR7-negative TemRA cells. In nucleotides, the CDR3 is TGTGCCTGGAGTGTATTTTCAGGACCAAACTACGAGCAGTACTTC. Amino acids: CAWSVFSGPNYEQYF.